The following is a TCR beta chain sequence with its context. Its cognate antigen is unknown. The junction departs from germline at one end; a sequencing error may be responsible. The CDR3 is 17 amino acids. CDR1 and CDR2 (germline): SGHKS, YYEKEE (reference sequence). The data stem from a study of regulatory T cells in long-lasting Graves disease. Study-level findings and limits: No thyroid tissue was studied; the work used peripheral blood only. Having few samples may have compromised the accuracy.

With iRepertoire HTBI primers and Arm-PCR of CDR3 regions, TCR beta libraries were built. From the multiplex PCR reads, TCRdb called clonotypes with MiXCR, one entry per CDR3 protein. The sample records roughly 350,000 distinct CDR3 sequences, 16% being singletons. The time point denotes: newly diagnosed GD, antithyroid drugs for less than 3 months. Extracted RNA from PBMCs served as the source of the TCR library. These data also featured in a second study, about T cells in Graves' hyperthyroidism and ophthalmopathy. That study reports: Hyperthyroidism, newly diagnosed and lasting under 2 months, affected patients aged 18 to 65. Initially, a first-round RT-PCR of the TCR CDR3 employed the HTBI primer set.

The TCR was taken from a woman aged 18-29 years with Graves disease. This rearrangement joins TRBV5-5 to TRBJ2-1, with 11 bases aligning to TRBD2. Material: peripheral blood mononuclear cells (PBMCs), obtained at new diagnosis, from a patient treated with antithyroid drugs. CDR3 amino acids: CASSNQGTSGLYNEQFF. DNA of the CDR3: TGCGCCAGCAGCAACCAAGGGACTAGCGGACTCTACAATGAGCAGTTCTTC.